This T cell receptor beta chain emerged from a study of T cells in Graves' hyperthyroidism and ophthalmopathy. Study-wide context: Peripheral blood was collected at initial diagnosis, before any treatment.

The source material, RNA transcripts, was used to amplify TCR beta CDR3 regions. In the first-round RT-PCR of the TCR CDR3, the HTBI primer set was used. From the multiplex PCR reads, TCRdb called clonotypes with MiXCR, one entry per CDR3 protein. Of a few hundred thousand distinct CDR3 sequences in the sample, less than 25% were seen once. This clonotype was found many times. V shed 5 bases and J shed 4 bases, with 11 bases lying between them. This CDR3 spans 13 amino acids. CDR1 and CDR2 (germline): MDHEN, SYDVKM. This clonotype was sampled from a young man with Graves' hyperthyroidism. The chain has TRBV28 and TRBJ1-1; TRBD1 is a possible D gene (5 bases). The source material was blood. The CDR3 here is CASSTRVVTEAFF. In DNA form, the CDR3 reads TGTGCCAGCAGTACCAGGGTTGTCACTGAAGCTTTCTTT.